This note documents a single T cell receptor beta chain sequence. Its binding antigen is unknown. It has no much larger one-base neighbor in the sample; base qualities were not kept. These data come from a study of OX40 agonist ivuxolimab in advanced cancers. Looking at the study overall: Ivuxolimab was an agonistic, fully human IgG2 monoclonal antibody directed against OX40 (CD134), a costimulatory receptor. Intravenous ivuxolimab was administered to patients every 2 weeks at six dose levels: 0.01, 0.1, 0.3, 1.5, 3 and 10 mg/kg. Of the 50 to 55 dose-escalation patients, hepatocellular carcinoma was present in roughly 19, melanoma in around 15, renal cell carcinoma in 9 and head and neck cancer in 9. A male proportion of roughly 85% and a mean age of about 60 years, ranging from roughly 23 to 79, were recorded for the dose-escalation cohort. Prior anti-PD-1, anti-PD-L1 or anti-CTLA-4 therapy was permitted, and approximately 40% of dose-escalation patients had received checkpoint inhibitors. Partial responses were achieved by three dose-escalation patients, of whom one had hepatocellular carcinoma and two had cutaneous melanoma. Peripheral TCRbeta sequencing was intended to test whether TCR sequence diversity was altered and clonal T-cell expansion was caused by ivuxolimab. The monotherapy dose-escalation portion (N ≈ 52 patients) of the phase I ivuxolimab trial is reported in the paper. Broader findings and caveats from the paper: At doses of 0.1 to 3.0 mg/kg, clonal expansion of both CD4+ and CD8+ blood T cells was observed from baseline to week 6. Antigen specificity was not determined for the clonally expanded peripheral T cells. In partial responders in the 0.1-3.0 mg/kg groups, normalized peripheral clonal expansion was found to be among the lowest, especially among CD8+ T cells. Low levels of normalized T-cell clonal expansion were also seen in some patients who did not respond. On average, CD8+ T cells showed more expanded clones than CD4+ T cells after ivuxolimab.

Genomic DNA was isolated from the sorted cells so that the TCRbeta CDR3 region could be sequenced. The immunoSEQ Assay was used to sequence the TCRbeta CDR3 regions. Held by TCRdb, this immuneACCESS table contains in-frame sequences only and omits some clones. Under half of the omission traces to an unresolved V gene where checked; the cause of the rest is unknown. This sample has more than 50,000 clones in its table, and 80% of those were observed once. Of the sample, around 4.5% is held by the ten largest clones. The trial excluded patients who had a history of autoimmune disease or were on systemic immunosuppression. Peripheral blood for TCR sequencing was collected from all dose cohorts at baseline, on cycle 4 day 1, and on cycle 7 day 1. The samples were drawn from a first-in-human, open-label, multicenter phase I dose-escalation trial of ivuxolimab. Adults with locally advanced or metastatic head and neck squamous cell, hepatocellular, melanoma or renal cell carcinoma were enrolled in the trial. Before TCR sequencing, CD4+ T cells and CD8+ T cells were sorted from peripheral blood as separate populations.

Based on the germline V gene, the CDR1 and CDR2 sequences are SGHTA and FQGNSA. V and J lose 3 bases and 6 bases, and a span of 9 bases separates them. The CDR3, cysteine through phenylalanine, is 13 amino acids long. Kept here is only the CDR3 DNA, which spans 39 bases and is read in frame from base 1. Material: CD4+ or CD8+ T cells sorted from blood, obtained in a trial of the OX40 agonist ivuxolimab. The clonotype comes from an adult with an advanced solid tumor such as melanoma, head and neck, liver or kidney cancer. The receptor chain draws on TRBV7-2 and TRBJ2-1, and TRBD2 may be the D gene, going by 5 matching bases. CDR3 sequence: CASSLGSSNEQFF. The DNA sequence is given as TGTGCCAGCAGCTTGGGGAGCTCCAATGAGCAGTTCTTC.